Shown below are 32 T cell receptor beta chains from a single sample sequenced in a study of PD-L1 blockade in urothelial cancer. Here immunoSEQ multiplex PCR was the method, and the copy in TCRdb shows in-frame clones only, minus some. The table has around 40,000 clones, more than 85% seen once. The sample here was PBMCs, taken around atezolizumab (anti-PD-L1) treatment. The receptors come from a man between 60 and 75 years old with urothelial cancer.

This clone was found a few times. The chain uses TRBV10-3 and TRBJ1-2, with D possibly being TRBD1 (5 bases). Trimming took off 8 bases at V and 5 bases at J, with 18 bases between the two ends. There are 14 residues in the CDR3. CDR1 ENHRY and CDR2 SYGVKD come from the germline V gene. The chain's CDR3 is CAIGGRGTAYGYTF. CDR3 sequence (DNA): TGTGCCATCGGGGGGAGAGGTACCGCTTATGGCTACACCTTC.

The chain has TRBV28 and TRBJ1-1; maybe TRBD1 (5 bases). V was shortened by 7 bases and J by 4 bases, with 22 bases between the two germline ends. Germline V gene lookup returns CDR1 MDHEN and CDR2 SYDVKM. The CDR3 loop spans 16 amino acids. The CDR3 is CASTPAATPRGTEAFF. As DNA, the CDR3 is TGTGCCAGCACTCCTGCAGCCACTCCAAGGGGCACTGAAGCTTTCTTT.

The gene calls are TRBV27 and TRBJ1-1; a weak D match, TRBD1 (6 bases). V lost 7 bases to trimming and J lost 2 bases, with 14 bases between them. Germline V lookup: CDR1 MNHEY, CDR2 SMNVEV (reference sequence). The length of the CDR3 is 14 residues. CDR3: CASTKGQTNTEAFF. The CDR3 bases are TGTGCCAGCACTAAAGGACAGACCAACACTGAAGCTTTCTTT.

V and J are TRBV9 and TRBJ2-7, with TRBD1 as a possible D gene (6 bases). The CDR3 contains 14 residues. The germline V and J ends were trimmed by 0 bases and 3 bases, with 10 bases remaining between them. Germline values: CDR1 SGDLS, CDR2 YYNGEE. The CDR3 region is CASSVVGTSYEQYF. The CDR3 DNA is TGTGCCAGCAGCGTAGTCGGGACAAGCTACGAGCAGTACTTC. Variable domain in full (rest from reference TRBV9 and TRBJ2-7): DSGVTQTPKHLITATGQRVTLRCSPRSGDLSVYWYQQSLDQGLQFLIQYYNGEERAKGNILERFSAQQFPDLHSELNLSSLELGDSALYFCASSVVGTSYEQYFGPGTRLTVT.

This clone was seen once. The chain couples TRBV18 to TRBJ1-1; maybe TRBD1 (6 bases). V dropped 3 bases and J dropped 1 base, with 12 bases sitting between them. CDR1 is KGHSH and CDR2 is LQKENI in the germline V gene. The CDR3 sequence is 15 residues long. The CDR3 DNA follows: TGTGCCAGCTCACCCTTAGGGGGAGAGAACACTGAAGCTTTCTTT. Translation gives CASSPLGGENTEAFF.

This chain uses TRBV5-4 with TRBJ2-1; TRBD1 agrees at 11 bases. The V gene's germline CDR1 is SGHNT and CDR2 YYREEE (reference sequence). The ends lost 4 bases at V and 8 bases at J; junction bases unmatched: 8. The CDR3 has 15 amino acids. DNA of the CDR3: TGTGCCAGCAGCGAAGCGGACAGGGGGCCGTATGAGCAGTTCTTC. It specifies CASSEADRGPYEQFF.

This clone was observed a few times. The chain combines TRBV5-5 with TRBJ1-2, with D maybe TRBD1 (6 bases). This CDR3 contains 14 residues. In germline, CDR1 is SGHKS, CDR2 YYEKEE (reference sequence). Trimming took off 4 bases at V and 7 bases at J, with 17 bases between the two ends. DNA of the CDR3: TGTGCCAGCAGCGGAACCGGGACACCTCCTGGCTACACCTTC. Residues: CASSGTGTPPGYTF.

The chain combines TRBV19 with TRBJ2-7; TRBD1 is a possible D gene (6 bases). There are 13 residues in the CDR3. V was clipped by 5 bases and J by 5 bases, with 13 bases between them. Germline CDR1 and CDR2: LNHDA and SQIVND (reference sequence). The CDR3 loop is CASSAAGAHEQYF. CDR3 coding DNA: TGTGCCAGTAGTGCCGCAGGGGCACACGAGCAGTACTTC.

J is TRBJ1-2 and V is TRBV5-1, with D tentatively TRBD1 (5 bases). Deletions cut 2 bases from V and 0 bases from J, with 8 bases between. The CDR3 spans 14 residues. Germline assignment: CDR1 SGHRS and CDR2 YFSETQ. The DNA for the CDR3 is TGCGCCAGCAGCTTACTGACAGCTAACTATGGCTACACCTTC. The encoded protein is CASSLLTANYGYTF.

The genes are TRBV10-3 and TRBJ2-3; D gene unclear. Germline loops: CDR1 ENHRY, CDR2 SYGVKD. The CDR3 has 19 residues. The ends were cut back, 7 bases at V and 0 bases at J, with 26 bases in the middle. The CDR3 DNA reads as TGTGCCATCAAGACTGGCTTAATGATTTGGCCCCGTAGCACAGATACGCAGTATTTT. Its protein is CAIKTGLMIWPRSTDTQYF.

The rearrangement joins TRBV11-1 to TRBJ2-1; possibly TRBD2 for D (6 bases). The CDR3 has 15 amino acids. V was trimmed by 7 bases and J by 4 bases, leaving 17 bases between them. CDR1 is SGHAT, CDR2 FQDESV, per germline (reference sequence). CDR3 sequence (DNA): TGTGCCAGCACCCCGAGAGAGGGGACTTACAATGAGCAGTTCTTC. This translates into CASTPREGTYNEQFF.

This chain uses TRBV7-3 with TRBJ2-3, with 9 bases aligning to TRBD1. The V and J ends lost 6 bases and 2 bases, in that order; junction bases with no gene match: 15. The CDR3 length is 18 residues. CDR1 SGHTA and CDR2 FQGTGA come from the germline V gene. For the CDR3, the DNA is TGTGCCAGCAGTTTGACAGGGGGGGGGTCTCTTAACACAGATACGCAGTATTTT. Amino acid sequence: CASSLTGGGSLNTDTQYF. Full variable domain (missing parts from reference TRBV7-3 and TRBJ2-3): GAGVSQTPSNKVTEKGKYVELRCDPISGHTALYWYRQSLGQGPEFLIYFQGTGAADDSGLPNDRFFAVRPEGSVSTLKIQRTERGDSAVYLCASSLTGGGSLNTDTQYFGPGTRLTVL.

This sequence joins TRBV28 and TRBJ2-1; 9 bases fit TRBD2. Per germline, CDR1 MDHEN and CDR2 SYDVKM. This CDR3 contains 15 residues. The V and J ends lost 6 bases and 4 bases, in that order; junction bases with no gene match: 7. The CDR3 region has the DNA TGTGCCAGCAGGGTTAGCGGGAGTATTTACAATGAGCAGTTCTTC. Amino acid sequence: CASRVSGSIYNEQFF.

The chain uses TRBV27 and TRBJ2-1, with TRBD2 matching over 7 bases. Germline CDR1 is MNHEY and CDR2 is SMNVEV (reference sequence). CDR3 length: 14 amino acids. Trimming took 5 bases from V and 5 from J; bases not matched to a gene: 6. CDR3 DNA: TGTGCCAGCAGTCCGCGACTAGCCCACAATGAGCAGTTCTTC. This encodes CASSPRLAHNEQFF.

The chain uses TRBV4-1 and TRBJ2-7; 7 nucleotides match TRBD2. Trimming took 0 bases from V and 1 from J; bases not matched to a gene: 3. The CDR3 totals 15 residues. Germline lookup yields CDR1 MGHRA and CDR2 YSYEKL. The CDR3 protein is CASSQDRTSSYEQYF. CDR3 coding DNA: TGCGCCAGCAGCCAAGACAGGACTAGTTCCTACGAGCAGTACTTC.

The chain combines TRBV2 with TRBJ1-4, with 7 bases fitting TRBD1. The junction had 5 bases not matched to a gene; V was cut back by 7 bases and J by 0 bases. The CDR3 is 15 residues long. The germline CDR1 and CDR2 sequences are SNHLY and FYNNEI. Here the CDR3 DNA reads TGTGCCAGCACCGGCCAGGGGGCAACTAATGAAAAACTGTTTTTT. This encodes CASTGQGATNEKLFF.

This clone appeared once. The CDR3 loop is CASSKRASGGLSTDTQYF. The CDR3 region has the DNA TGTGCCAGCAGCAAACGGGCCAGCGGGGGCCTAAGCACAGATACGCAGTATTTT. The chain is built from TRBV7-2 and TRBJ2-3; 8 bases line up with TRBD2. V gave up 5 bases and J gave up 0 bases; unmatched junction bases: 13. The germline V gene encodes CDR1 SGHTA and CDR2 FQGNSA. The CDR3 has 18 amino acids.

V is TRBV29-1 and J is TRBJ2-7; 10 bases are a match to TRBD1. Germline V gene data show CDR1 as SQVTM and CDR2 as ANQGSEA. CDR3 length equals 12 residues. With 6 bases clipped from V and 2 bases from J, the junction kept 1 base outside the gene matches. This CDR3 is CSVGQGAYEQYF. The DNA of the CDR3 is TGCAGCGTCGGACAGGGGGCCTACGAGCAGTACTTC.

The chain recombines TRBV7-6 with TRBJ1-4, with 7 bases that match TRBD1. V was pared by 4 bases and J by 6 bases, with 14 bases of the junction left unmatched. This CDR3 has 17 amino acids. Germline V gene data show CDR1 as SGHVS and CDR2 as FNYEAQ. The CDR3 spells CASSYLWVGQRDEKLFF. The CDR3 region has the DNA TGTGCCAGCAGCTACCTATGGGTGGGACAGCGGGATGAAAAACTGTTTTTT. The whole variable domain, filled in from reference TRBV7-6 and TRBJ1-4, reads GAGVSQSPRYKVTKRGQDVALRCDPISGHVSLYWYRQALGQGPEFLTYFNYEAQQDKSGLPNDRFSAERPEGSISTLTIQRTEQRDSAMYRCASSYLWVGQRDEKLFFGSGTQLSVL.

The chain combines TRBV7-3 with TRBJ2-5; tentative D call: TRBD2 (6 bases). The CDR3 runs 12 residues. Germline loops: CDR1 SGHTA, CDR2 FQGTGA. Trimming shortened V by 5 bases and J by 8 bases, and 12 bases separated the two germline ends. CDR3 protein: CASSKPGDTQYF. The DNA of the CDR3 is TGTGCCAGCAGCAAACCGGGGGACACCCAGTACTTC.

The rearrangement joins TRBV9 to TRBJ2-5, with 7 bases aligning to TRBD2. V shed 0 bases and J 5 bases; nucleotides not matched to a gene: 7. The CDR3 length is 15 residues. The germline V gene encodes CDR1 SGDLS and CDR2 YYNGEE. DNA of the CDR3: TGTGCCAGCAGCGTAGTTGCGGGAGAGTTGGAGACCCAGTACTTC. It translates to CASSVVAGELETQYF. Full variable domain (missing parts from reference TRBV9 and TRBJ2-5): DSGVTQTPKHLITATGQRVTLRCSPRSGDLSVYWYQQSLDQGLQFLIQYYNGEERAKGNILERFSAQQFPDLHSELNLSSLELGDSALYFCASSVVAGELETQYFGPGTRLLVL.

The V gene is TRBV4-1, the J gene TRBJ1-5, with D possibly matching TRBD1 (5 bases). The CDR3 spans 16 residues. Deletions cut 0 bases from V and 5 bases from J, with 14 bases between. The germline V gene has CDR1 MGHRA and CDR2 YSYEKL. The CDR3 loop is CASSQDPGNDYQPQHF. The CDR3 DNA is TGCGCCAGCAGCCAAGACCCAGGGAACGATTATCAGCCCCAGCATTTT.

The V and J genes are TRBV9 and TRBJ2-1; D is unclear. Germline CDR1 and CDR2: SGDLS and YYNGEE. This CDR3 contains 16 residues. V was trimmed by 0 bases and J by 0 bases, leaving 10 bases between them. The CDR3 spells CASSVAAVHSYNEQFF. In DNA, the CDR3 is TGTGCCAGCAGCGTAGCTGCCGTACACTCCTACAATGAGCAGTTCTTC.

The chain has TRBV11-2 and TRBJ2-7, with a tentative D call TRBD2 (6 bases). Between the trimmed V and J ends, which lost 3 bases and 5 bases, there was a span of 8 bases. Germline V lookup: CDR1 SGHAT, CDR2 FQNNGV. CDR3 length equals 12 residues. The CDR3 is CASSLEGNEQYF. CDR3 sequence (DNA): TGTGCCAGCAGCTTGGAGGGAAACGAGCAGTACTTC.

The chain recombines TRBV4-2 with TRBJ1-1; no clear D gene. Germline V gene data show CDR1 as LGHNA and CDR2 as YNFKEQ. The ends were cut back, 0 bases at V and 1 base at J, with 3 bases in the middle. The CDR3 spans 13 residues. In DNA form, the CDR3 reads TGTGCCAGCAGCCAAGAACAGAACACTGAAGCTTTCTTT. Protein sequence: CASSQEQNTEAFF.

This clone was picked up a small number of times. The chain joins TRBV28 to TRBJ1-5; D is undetermined. The length of the CDR3 is 14 residues. The ends were cut back, 5 bases at V and 10 bases at J, with 18 bases in the middle. Per germline, CDR1 MDHEN and CDR2 SYDVKM. The DNA for the CDR3 is TGTGCCAGCAGTCCCGAGTTATCCATCCGACCCCAGCATTTT. Its protein is CASSPELSIRPQHF.

The V and J genes are TRBV7-8 and TRBJ2-7, with 13 bases matching TRBD2. There are 17 residues in the CDR3. The V and J ends lost 1 base and 4 bases, in that order; junction bases with no gene match: 7. CDR1 is SGHVS, CDR2 FQNEAQ, per germline. The CDR3 loop reads CASSLGTSGSINYEQYF. The CDR3, as DNA: TGTGCCAGCAGCTTAGGGACTAGCGGGAGCATCAATTACGAGCAGTACTTC.

The J gene is TRBJ1-2, the V gene TRBV10-2, with TRBD1 as a possible D gene (6 bases). Germline V gene data show CDR1 as WSHSY and CDR2 as SAAADI. The CDR3 is 16 residues long. The V end was cut by 6 bases, the J end by 0 bases, with 17 bases between. The CDR3, as DNA: TGCGCCAGCAGCGAGGGGGGGGGAGCTGCTAACTATGGCTACACCTTC. This translates into CASSEGGGAANYGYTF.

The rearrangement joins TRBV5-1 to TRBJ2-3, with 14 positions matching TRBD2. The length of the CDR3 is 18 residues. The V segment lost 7 bases and the J segment 2 bases; nucleotides outside the gene matches: 12. Germline CDR1 is SGHRS and CDR2 is YFSETQ. For the CDR3, the DNA is TGCGCCAGCGGCCCTCGGCGGACTAGCGGGGGGCCCACAGATACGCAGTATTTT. Protein product: CASGPRRTSGGPTDTQYF.

The CDR3 spells CASSLDRREQYF. In nucleotides, the CDR3 is TGCGCCAGCAGCTTGGACAGACGCGAGCAGTACTTC. This chain links TRBV5-1 with TRBJ2-7; no firm D call. V lost 0 bases and J 6 bases, leaving 7 bases between the germline ends. Germline V lookup: CDR1 SGHRS, CDR2 YFSETQ. This CDR3 region has 12 residues.

The rearrangement uses TRBV19 and TRBJ1-5; TRBD1 might be the D (5 bases). The germline CDR1 and CDR2 sequences are LNHDA and SQIVND (reference sequence). Trimming removed 6 bases from V and 7 bases from J, with 19 bases in between. CDR3 size: 15 residues. CDR3 amino acids: CASSPTGGAWQPQHF. The DNA for the CDR3 is TGTGCCAGTAGCCCTACCGGGGGAGCCTGGCAGCCCCAGCATTTT.

For the CDR3, the DNA is TGTGCCAGCAGCTTAACGACAGGGAGCCCCCGACGGGGCTACACCTTC. This sequence encodes CASSLTTGSPRRGYTF. The chain couples TRBV11-3 to TRBJ1-2, with TRBD1 matching over 7 bases. Trimming took 2 bases from V and 8 from J; bases not matched to a gene: 14. This CDR3 spans 16 amino acids. CDR1 is SGHNT, CDR2 YENEEA, per germline.